Below, 10 T cell receptor beta chains from the same sample are listed, as sequenced in a study of T cell repertoires in cytomegalovirus infection. These receptors' antigens are unknown. MiXCR, applied by TCRdb to the reads, yields one record per CDR3 protein. Among fewer than 1,000,000 distinct CDR3 sequences listed, roughly a third were seen once. Sequenced material: cultured CD8+ T cells from PBMCs, taken from culture after CMV antigen stimulation. All receptors derive from a human donor in good health (CMV status not recorded). Some clones in this sample may be carry-over from other donors' samples.

This clonotype has at least ten counts. The V gene is TRBV7-2, the J gene TRBJ2-1; 10 bases line up with TRBD2. The CDR3 loop spans 14 amino acids. Germline V CDR1 and CDR2: SGHTA, FQGNSA. The trim removed 2 bases at V and 8 bases at J, leaving 3 bases unmatched. The CDR3 sequence: CASSLRTSGDEQFF. CDR3 DNA sequence: TGTGCCAGCAGCTTAAGGACTAGCGGCGATGAGCAGTTCTTC.

In this sample, this clonotype turned up a few times. The CDR3 region has the DNA TGTGCCAGCAGTGAGTTTTTTAGCGGCTCCGACGAGTTTGAAAAACTGTTTTTT. Its translation: CASSEFFSGSDEFEKLFF. The gene calls are TRBV2 and TRBJ1-4; unclear D gene. CDR1 is SNHLY and CDR2 is FYNNEI in the germline V gene. V shed 3 bases and J shed 7 bases, with 24 bases lying between them. The CDR3 spans 18 residues.

The gene calls are TRBV7-2 and TRBJ1-3; TRBD1 matches 10 bases. After removal of 1 base from V and 11 bases from J, the junction contained 8 bases not matched to a gene. Germline V gives CDR1 SGHTA, CDR2 FQGNSA. The CDR3 extends over 15 amino acids. The CDR3 DNA sequence: TGTGCCAGCAGCTTAGGCGTTGGGACAGGGGATCCCATATATTTT. Protein: CASSLGVGTGDPIYF.

This clonotype turned up a few times. The J gene is TRBJ2-7, the V gene TRBV7-9, with D uncertain. The CDR3 covers 13 residues. V lost 5 bases and J 4 bases, leaving 12 bases between the germline ends. Per the germline V gene, CDR1 is SEHNR and CDR2 is FQNEAQ (reference sequence). The CDR3 sequence is CASSTHLEYEQYF. DNA of the CDR3: TGTGCCAGCAGCACTCACCTTGAGTACGAGCAGTACTTC. The full variable domain, its missing parts supplied by reference TRBV7-9 and TRBJ2-7, is DTGVSQNPRHKITKRGQNVTFRCDPISEHNRLYWYRQTLGQGPEFLTYFQNEAQLEKSRLLSDRFSAERPKGSFSTLEIQRTEQGDSAMYLCASSTHLEYEQYFGPGTRLTVT.

The sample holds a few counts of this clonotype. The chain employs TRBV20-1 and TRBJ1-2; D call uncertain. The CDR3 has 15 amino acids. Trimming removed 0 bases at V and 1 base at J, with 12 bases between. Per the germline V gene, CDR1 is DFQATT and CDR2 is SNEGSKA (reference sequence). The DNA of the CDR3 is TGCAGTGCTAGAGATATCACCCTCGGTAACTATGGCTACACCTTC. This translates into CSARDITLGNYGYTF.

This clonotype was observed at least ten times. The rearrangement links TRBV7-2 to TRBJ2-2; TRBD1 matches 7 bases. V was clipped by 5 bases and J by 6 bases; unmatched bases: 9. The germline V gene encodes CDR1 SGHTA and CDR2 FQGNSA. This CDR3 has 15 amino acids. The CDR3, as DNA: TGTGCCAGCAGCATGGGACAGTTTAATTCCGGGGAGCTGTTTTTT. This gives the protein CASSMGQFNSGELFF.

The chain carries TRBV28 and TRBJ2-7, with 7 bases that match TRBD1. Per the germline V gene, CDR1 is MDHEN and CDR2 is SYDVKM. Trimming at V came to 7 bases and at J to 3 bases, leaving 12 bases not matched to a gene. CDR3 size: 15 residues. CDR3: CASMKKGARYYEQYV. The CDR3 DNA reads TGTGCCAGCATGAAAAAGGGGGCCCGCTACTACGAGCAGTACGTC.

The V and J genes are TRBV12-3 or TRBV12-4 and TRBJ2-7; D may match TRBD1 or TRBD2 (5 bases each). The ends were cut back, 3 bases at V and 0 bases at J, with 12 bases in the middle. This CDR3 is built from 15 residues. The CDR3 is CASSFEGIRSYEQYF. The CDR3, as DNA: TGTGCCAGCAGTTTCGAGGGGATCCGCTCCTACGAGCAGTACTTC.

This clonotype was picked up a small number of times. The V gene is TRBV11-3, the J gene TRBJ2-2; D is undetermined. The CDR3 extends over 15 amino acids. V lost 5 bases to trimming and J lost 6 bases, with 16 bases between them. The germline V gene has CDR1 SGHNT and CDR2 YENEEA. CDR3 DNA: TGTGCCAGCAGCCAGGAGATGGGGTTGGCCGGGGAGCTGTTTTTT. Encoded protein: CASSQEMGLAGELFF.

This clonotype occurred many times. V is TRBV6-1 and J is TRBJ1-1; D might be TRBD1 (5 bases). Germline CDR1 and CDR2: MNHNS and SASEGT. The V gene lost 8 bases and the J gene lost 5 bases, with 24 bases spanning the gap. The length of the CDR3 is 16 residues. This chain's CDR3 is CASGGLLSSQGTEAFF. As DNA, the CDR3 is TGTGCCAGCGGAGGACTGCTCTCATCGCAGGGAACTGAAGCTTTCTTT.